These T cell receptor beta chains were read from a single sample in a study of blood T cells in healthy people across ages. TCRdb re-derived calls from the 5' RACE reads in MiXCR, one entry per CDR3 protein. The sample yields 1.5 million to 2 million distinct CDR3 sequences, roughly 27% seen once. The sequenced sample was blood. The receptors originated from a woman aged 30 to 39 in good health. Both conserved end residues are part of each CDR3. D genes are given only for firm matches. The size entry is marked missing in some rows and otherwise reads once, few, many or a size class.

V: TRBV19
J: TRBJ1-6
D: NA
size: NA
CDR3: CASSIVVEIDNSPLHF
DNA: TGTGCCAGTAGTATCGTCGTGGAAATCGATAATTCACCCCTCCACTTT

V: TRBV11-1
J: TRBJ1-5
D: NA
size: few
CDR3: CASSRNRQVSNQPQHF
DNA: TGTGCCAGCAGCCGGAATAGACAGGTCAGCAATCAGCCCCAGCATTTT

V: TRBV6-1
J: TRBJ2-7
D: TRBD1
size: few
CDR3: CASSEGGQGGYEQYF
DNA: TGTGCCAGCAGCGAGGGCGGACAGGGGGGCTACGAGCAGTACTTC

V: TRBV7-3
J: TRBJ2-3
D: NA
size: many
CDR3: CASSTAGTDTQYF
DNA: TGTGCCAGCTCCACAGCAGGCACAGATACGCAGTATTTT

V: TRBV5-6
J: TRBJ2-1
D: TRBD1
size: NA
CDR3: CASSFRDRVLSEQFF
DNA: TGTGCCAGCAGTTTTCGGGACAGGGTGCTCAGTGAGCAGTTCTTC

V: TRBV18
J: TRBJ2-4
D: NA
size: NA
CDR3: CASSLGQWGAAKNIQYF
DNA: TGTGCCAGCTCCCTAGGACAGTGGGGCGCGGCCAAAAACATTCAGTACTTC

V: TRBV29-1
J: TRBJ2-7
D: TRBD1
size: many
CDR3: CSVSGQARYEQYF
DNA: TGCAGCGTGTCGGGACAGGCCCGCTACGAGCAGTACTTC

V: TRBV5-1
J: TRBJ2-6
D: NA
size: NA
CDR3: CASSFPGDGANVLTF
DNA: TGCGCCAGCAGCTTTCCAGGGGATGGGGCCAACGTCCTGACTTTC

V: TRBV12-3/TRBV12-4
J: TRBJ2-7
D: TRBD2
size: many
CDR3: CASSSRRGSLYEQYF
DNA: TGTGCCAGCAGTTCCCGTCGCGGGAGTCTCTACGAGCAGTACTTC

V: TRBV15
J: TRBJ2-7
D: NA
size: few
CDR3: CATSRDWGQGGNEQYF
DNA: TGTGCCACCAGCAGAGATTGGGGGCAGGGGGGCAACGAGCAGTACTTC

V: TRBV5-1
J: TRBJ2-3
D: NA
size: few
CDR3: CANSGSTEFTDTQYF
DNA: TGCGCCAACAGCGGTTCGACGGAATTCACAGATACGCAGTATTTT

V: TRBV20-1
J: TRBJ2-7
D: TRBD2
size: NA
CDR3: CSARDEGRGVEQYF
DNA: TGCAGTGCTAGAGATGAGGGGAGGGGTGTCGAGCAGTACTTC

V: TRBV12-3/TRBV12-4
J: TRBJ2-1
D: NA
size: NA
CDR3: CASRPIAPCPEQFF
DNA: TGTGCCAGCAGACCTATAGCCCCGTGCCCTGAGCAGTTCTTC

V: TRBV7-6
J: TRBJ2-5
D: NA
size: many
CDR3: CASSPRTGLETQYF
DNA: TGTGCCAGCAGCCCCCGGACCGGGCTTGAGACCCAGTACTTC

V: TRBV20-1
J: TRBJ2-5
D: NA
size: few
CDR3: CSAIRPRAYSGETQYF
DNA: TGCAGTGCTATTCGTCCCAGGGCTTACTCGGGGGAGACCCAGTACTTC

V: TRBV10-1
J: TRBJ2-5
D: NA
size: few
CDR3: CASSESGRPGETQYF
DNA: TGCGCCAGCAGTGAGTCGGGCAGGCCCGGGGAGACCCAGTACTTC

V: TRBV12-3/TRBV12-4
J: TRBJ2-5
D: NA
size: NA
CDR3: CASSEVVQTQYF
DNA: TGTGCCAGCAGCGAAGTCGTGCAGACCCAGTACTTC

V: TRBV25-1
J: TRBJ2-3
D: NA
size: NA
CDR3: CASRPSTGRRKPDTQYF
DNA: TGTGCCAGCAGGCCTTCGACGGGCAGACGGAAGCCAGATACGCAGTATTTT

V: TRBV28
J: TRBJ2-7
D: NA
size: NA
CDR3: CASNQFRIYEQYF
DNA: TGTGCCAGCAATCAATTCCGGATTTACGAGCAGTACTTC

V: TRBV30
J: TRBJ2-3
D: NA
size: few
CDR3: CAWGAPDTQYF
DNA: TGTGCCTGGGGGGCCCCCGATACGCAGTATTTT

V: TRBV2
J: TRBJ2-7
D: NA
size: NA
CDR3: CASIRDSEYEQYF
DNA: TGTGCCAGCATAAGGGACTCCGAATACGAGCAGTACTTC

V: TRBV24-1
J: TRBJ1-2
D: NA
size: once
CDR3: CTTSDLKEGYTF
DNA: TGTACCACCAGTGATTTGAAGGAGGGCTACACCTTC

V: TRBV12-3/TRBV12-4
J: TRBJ2-5
D: NA
size: NA
CDR3: CASSSQRTLRGTQYF
DNA: TGTGCCAGCAGTTCACAAAGGACCCTAAGGGGGACCCAGTACTTC

V: TRBV7-9
J: TRBJ2-5
D: TRBD1
size: NA
CDR3: CASRWDRGRETQYF
DNA: TGTGCCAGCAGATGGGACAGGGGGCGCGAGACCCAGTACTTC

V: TRBV18
J: TRBJ1-3
D: NA
size: once
CDR3: CASSPQRSGNTIYF
DNA: TGTGCCAGCTCACCACAAAGATCTGGAAACACCATATATTTT

V: TRBV20-1
J: TRBJ2-1
D: TRBD2
size: few
CDR3: CSARDERDYNEQFF
DNA: TGCAGTGCTAGAGATGAGCGGGATTACAATGAGCAGTTCTTC

V: TRBV12-3/TRBV12-4
J: TRBJ1-2
D: NA
size: NA
CDR3: CASSLRGLEYGYTF
DNA: TGTGCCAGCAGTTTACGGGGGTTGGAGTATGGCTACACCTTC

V: TRBV10-3
J: TRBJ2-7
D: NA
size: many
CDR3: CAISDRGPYEQYF
DNA: TGTGCCATCAGCGACAGAGGTCCCTACGAGCAGTACTTC

V: TRBV29-1
J: TRBJ1-5
D: NA
size: few
CDR3: CSVRSGNQPQHF
DNA: TGCAGCGTCAGATCGGGGAACCAGCCCCAGCATTTT

V: TRBV24-1
J: TRBJ2-1
D: TRBD2
size: once
CDR3: CATSSLAGEGETQFF
DNA: TGTGCCACCAGTTCACTAGCGGGGGAAGGGGAGACCCAGTTCTTC

V: TRBV20-1
J: TRBJ2-7
D: NA
size: many
CDR3: CSAREGGGEQYF
DNA: TGCAGTGCTAGGGAGGGGGGTGGCGAGCAGTACTTC

V: TRBV29-1
J: TRBJ1-4
D: TRBD1
size: many
CDR3: CSVWDRAANEKLFF
DNA: TGCAGCGTCTGGGACAGGGCTGCTAATGAAAAACTGTTTTTT

V: TRBV7-8
J: TRBJ2-3
D: TRBD1
size: NA
CDR3: CASSLPGTVTDTQYF
DNA: TGTGCCAGCAGCTTACCCGGGACAGTCACAGATACGCAGTATTTT

V: TRBV20-1
J: TRBJ2-1
D: NA
size: many
CDR3: CSAPWTGRNNEQFF
DNA: TGCAGTGCTCCCTGGACTGGACGAAACAATGAGCAGTTCTTC

V: TRBV6-2/TRBV6-3
J: TRBJ2-7
D: TRBD2
size: few
CDR3: CASTAGTSGKSRHEQYF
DNA: TGTGCCAGCACCGCCGGGACTAGCGGGAAATCGCGTCACGAGCAGTACTTC

V: TRBV5-1
J: TRBJ2-6
D: TRBD1
size: few
CDR3: CASRPTGAGANVLTF
DNA: TGCGCCAGCAGACCTACAGGGGCTGGGGCCAACGTCCTGACTTTC

V: TRBV15
J: TRBJ1-1
D: NA
size: NA
CDR3: CAQDPQGTEAFF
DNA: TGTGCGCAGGACCCCCAGGGGACTGAAGCTTTCTTT

V: TRBV5-1
J: TRBJ1-2
D: NA
size: NA
CDR3: CACRAFSRAGYGYTF
DNA: TGCGCCTGCAGGGCATTTTCGAGGGCCGGCTATGGCTACACCTTC

V: TRBV27
J: TRBJ2-1
D: NA
size: few
CDR3: CASRSTQGHGSYNEQFF
DNA: TGTGCCAGCAGGTCGACCCAGGGACATGGCTCCTACAATGAGCAGTTCTTC

V: TRBV6-6
J: TRBJ2-3
D: NA
size: NA
CDR3: CASSYSTTYTQYF
DNA: TGTGCCAGCAGTTACTCGACGACCTACACGCAGTATTTT

V: TRBV5-1
J: TRBJ2-3
D: NA
size: few
CDR3: CASSYTDGTDTQYF
DNA: TGCGCCAGCAGCTATACAGATGGCACAGATACGCAGTATTTT

V: TRBV10-3
J: TRBJ2-7
D: NA
size: few
CDR3: CAIREVVEQYF
DNA: TGTGCCATCAGGGAGGTTGTCGAGCAGTACTTC

V: TRBV7-2
J: TRBJ2-7
D: TRBD1
size: many
CDR3: CASSDDRDRAYEQYF
DNA: TGTGCCAGCAGCGACGATCGGGACAGGGCCTACGAGCAGTACTTC

V: TRBV15
J: TRBJ2-7
D: NA
size: few
CDR3: CATSRDPGELYEQYF
DNA: TGTGCCACCAGCAGAGATCCAGGGGAGCTCTACGAGCAGTACTTC

V: TRBV6-1
J: TRBJ2-1
D: NA
size: NA
CDR3: CASGVAIAYNEQFF
DNA: TGTGCCAGCGGGGTAGCAATAGCTTACAATGAGCAGTTCTTC

V: TRBV15
J: TRBJ2-4
D: NA
size: many
CDR3: CATSGRLAAVAKNIQYF
DNA: TGTGCCACCAGCGGCAGATTAGCGGCCGTAGCCAAAAACATTCAGTACTTC

V: TRBV20-1
J: TRBJ2-5
D: NA
size: many
CDR3: CSARVQGLKETQYF
DNA: TGCAGTGCTAGAGTCCAGGGCCTCAAAGAGACCCAGTACTTC

V: TRBV7-2
J: TRBJ2-7
D: NA
size: NA
CDR3: CASSSQGMVSEQYF
DNA: TGTGCCAGCAGCTCACAGGGCATGGTTTCCGAGCAGTACTTC

V: TRBV5-1
J: TRBJ2-1
D: TRBD2
size: many
CDR3: CASSLAGGGAVNEQFF
DNA: TGCGCCAGCAGCTTGGCTGGCGGGGGGGCCGTGAATGAGCAGTTCTTC

V: TRBV20-1
J: TRBJ2-3
D: TRBD2
size: NA
CDR3: CSAYISGRDTDTQYF
DNA: TGCAGTGCATACATCAGCGGGAGGGACACAGATACGCAGTATTTT

V: TRBV28
J: TRBJ1-3
D: NA
size: NA
CDR3: CASITGHSGNTIYF
DNA: TGTGCCAGCATCACGGGACACTCTGGAAACACCATATATTTT

V: TRBV20-1
J: TRBJ2-7
D: TRBD1
size: few
CDR3: CSAADRNSYEQYF
DNA: TGCAGTGCGGCGGACAGGAACTCCTACGAGCAGTACTTC

V: TRBV12-3/TRBV12-4
J: TRBJ1-2
D: NA
size: NA
CDR3: CASSLIGGQPARLGYTF
DNA: TGTGCCAGCAGTTTAATAGGGGGACAACCCGCTCGTTTAGGCTACACCTTC

V: TRBV18
J: TRBJ2-7
D: NA
size: NA
CDR3: CASSYRGKGADEQYF
DNA: TGTGCCAGCAGTTACCGAGGCAAGGGCGCGGACGAGCAGTACTTC

V: TRBV20-1
J: TRBJ1-2
D: NA
size: few
CDR3: CSARGDGDGYTF
DNA: TGCAGTGCTAGGGGGGACGGTGATGGCTACACCTTC

V: TRBV27
J: TRBJ2-4
D: NA
size: many
CDR3: CASSPLAWSGCWQYF
DNA: TGTGCCAGCAGCCCTCTCGCTTGGAGTGGTTGTTGGCAGTACTTC

V: TRBV9
J: TRBJ2-4
D: TRBD2
size: NA
CDR3: CVSSVAGGGSIQYF
DNA: TGTGTCAGCAGCGTAGCGGGAGGAGGGAGCATTCAGTACTTC

V: TRBV12-3/TRBV12-4
J: TRBJ2-7
D: NA
size: many
CDR3: CASTERGLTYEQYF
DNA: TGTGCCAGCACCGAACGGGGGCTGACCTACGAGCAGTACTTC

V: TRBV7-2
J: TRBJ2-1
D: TRBD2
size: NA
CDR3: CASSYGLAVSHNEQFF
DNA: TGTGCCAGCAGCTATGGACTAGCGGTCTCCCACAATGAGCAGTTCTTC